A single sample is the source of the 7 T cell receptor beta chains below, sequenced in a study of blood T cell repertoires in COVID-19. Using immunoSEQ multiplex PCR, the repertoire was profiled, and TCRdb retains in-frame clones only, with some absent. This table has under 200,000 clones, about 88% appearing once. Sequenced input: PBMCs or T cells enriched from blood (not recorded which). These receptors all come from a woman between 18 and 29 years old who had recovered from COVID-19.

The gene calls are TRBV10-1 and TRBJ2-5; TRBD2 might be the D (6 bases). The CDR3 totals 22 residues. Germline CDR1 reads WNHNN; CDR2 reads SYGVQD (reference sequence). Trimming left V 0 bases short and J 3 bases short, with 32 bases between. CDR3 amino acids: CASSESVKTRQLELNRKETQYF. CDR3 coding DNA: TGCGCCAGCAGTGAGTCGGTCAAGACTAGGCAACTAGAACTGAACCGAAAAGAGACCCAGTACTTC.

The rearrangement uses TRBV29-1 and TRBJ2-7; D is ambiguous. The germline CDR1 and CDR2 sequences are SQVTM and ANQGSEA. V was clipped by 2 bases and J by 6 bases, with 11 bases between them. The CDR3 has 12 residues. Written as DNA, the CDR3 is TGCAGCGTTGAACTGGGCATGGGCGAGCAGTACTTC. Its translation is CSVELGMGEQYF.

The CDR3 sequence: CASSTYTGNTEAFF. The CDR3 DNA reads TGTGCCAGCAGTACCTACACGGGGAACACTGAAGCTTTCTTT. The chain is built from TRBV27 and TRBJ1-1; D gene ambiguous. The germline V gene has CDR1 MNHEY and CDR2 SMNVEV (reference sequence). Trimming left V 5 bases short and J 1 base short, with 11 bases between. This CDR3 comprises 14 residues.

The CDR3: CASSQEGTALNTEAFF. In DNA, the CDR3 is TGCGCCAGCAGCCAAGAAGGGACAGCACTGAACACTGAAGCTTTCTTT. The chain has TRBV4-1 and TRBJ1-1; 7 bases line up with TRBD1. This CDR3 contains 16 residues. Germline loops: CDR1 MGHRA, CDR2 YSYEKL. V shed 0 bases, J shed 0 bases, and the junction held 4 bases outside the gene matches.

This chain uses TRBV7-8 with TRBJ1-2, with D perhaps TRBD1 (5 bases). This CDR3 region has 14 residues. Germline V lookup: CDR1 SGHVS, CDR2 FQNEAQ. Trimming removed 3 bases from V and 9 bases from J, with 17 bases in between. CDR3 loop: CASSFRQSLGSYTF. Here the CDR3 DNA reads TGTGCCAGCAGCTTCAGACAGTCCCTAGGGAGCTACACCTTC. Using reference TRBV7-8 and TRBJ1-2 for the parts outside the CDR3, the full variable domain is GAGVSQSPRYKVAKRGQDVALRCDPISGHVSLFWYQQALGQGPEFLTYFQNEAQLDKSGLPSDRFFAERPEGSVSTLKIQRTQQEDSAVYLCASSFRQSLGSYTFGSGTRLTVV.

V gene TRBV28 combines with J gene TRBJ2-3, with 7 bases that match TRBD2. The V segment lost 10 bases and the J segment 4 bases; nucleotides outside the gene matches: 17. This CDR3 comprises 16 residues. CDR1 is MDHEN, CDR2 SYDVKM, per germline. DNA for the CDR3: TGTGCCACGCTCGAGTTGGGCGGGAGTGGCCCAGATACGCAGTATTTT. It specifies CATLELGGSGPDTQYF.

This clone was picked up a small number of times. The chain uses TRBV28 and TRBJ2-7; 7 positions agree with TRBD1. Germline assignment: CDR1 MDHEN and CDR2 SYDVKM. The CDR3 extends over 15 amino acids. After removal of 6 bases from V and 3 bases from J, the junction contained 11 bases not matched to a gene. CDR3 sequence (DNA): TGTGCCAGCAGCCCGGGACAGCTCGTTAACTACGAGCAGTACTTC. Translated: CASSPGQLVNYEQYF.